This T cell receptor (beta chain) was sequenced in a study of T cell responses to AZD1222 COVID-19 vaccine. Study overall: Pooled together were second doses at about 4 or about 12 weeks. Findings and caveats of the study: Sampling captured repertoires only after the peak T cell response. Nearly half of spike-specific TCRs reportedly target variant regions that are unmutated in the B.1.351 and B.1.1.7 variants.

Method: immunoSEQ multiplex PCR; TCRdb's copy keeps in-frame clones and lacks some. The sample holds 100,000 to 150,000 clones, roughly nine tenths seen once. This clone was seen a few times. Its antigen is not known. CDR1 and CDR2 from the germline V gene are ENHRY and SYGVKD. There are 15 residues in the CDR3. The V end was cut by 3 bases, the J end by 10 bases, with 19 bases between. The specimen was peripheral blood, collected on day 0 of AZD1222 vaccination. This TCR derives from an adult in good health. The chain employs TRBV10-3 and TRBJ1-3, with a tentative D call TRBD1 (5 bases). This CDR3 reads CAISEDSSVETTIYF. DNA for the CDR3: TGTGCCATCAGTGAAGACAGTAGCGTCGAAACAACCATATATTTT.